Following are 10 T cell receptor beta chains from one sample sequenced in a study of long-term antiretroviral therapy in people with HIV. The assay, immunoSEQ v3.0, was run at survey level. Sequencing used immunoSEQ multiplex PCR; TCRdb keeps in-frame clones, though not all of them. The sample shows 30,000 to 35,000 clones, less than 98% of them seen only once. Material: unsorted PBMCs, obtained 6.9 years after starting antiretroviral therapy. Receptor source: a man younger than 45 with HIV.

This clone was seen only once. The J gene is TRBJ1-2, the V gene TRBV12-5, with 8 bases matching TRBD1. Looked up from germline, CDR1 is LGHNT and CDR2 is FRNRAP. CDR3 length: 15 amino acids. V was clipped by 7 bases and J by 2 bases; unmatched bases: 9. The CDR3 region is CASANGQGWNYGYTF. For the CDR3, the DNA is TGTGCTAGTGCCAACGGACAGGGCTGGAACTATGGCTACACCTTC.

This rearrangement joins TRBV4-2 to TRBJ2-1; TRBD1 matches at 7 bases. This CDR3 has 14 residues. CDR1 LGHNA and CDR2 YNFKEQ come from the germline V gene. J lost 6 bases, V lost 0 bases, and 2 bases had no gene match. The CDR3 coding sequence is TGTGCCAGCAGCCAAGAGACAGGGTCCAATGAGCAGTTCTTC. Translated: CASSQETGSNEQFF.

J is TRBJ1-1 and V is TRBV5-1; D uncertain. V was pared by 0 bases and J by 1 base, with 16 bases between. The CDR3 runs to 17 residues. In germline, CDR1 is SGHRS, CDR2 YFSETQ. The CDR3 loop reads CASSLGLSGSRNTEAFF. The CDR3 coding sequence is TGCGCCAGCAGCTTGGGCTTATCAGGAAGCAGGAACACTGAAGCTTTCTTT.

This clone has a single count. The germline gene is not matched at one end of the junction; a read error may be the cause. This sequence joins TRBV7-7 and TRBJ2-5; TRBD2 matches 7 bases. CDR1 and CDR2 (germline): SSHAT, FNYEAQ (reference sequence). This CDR3 is 14 amino acids long. DNA for the CDR3: TGTGCTAGCAGCCTCGACAGTGGGGGGGGGACCCAGTACTTC. Translated: CASSLDSGGGTQYF.

This sequence joins TRBV10-3 and TRBJ2-2, with D uncertain. The CDR3 extends over 14 amino acids. V lost 0 bases and J 3 bases, leaving 5 bases between the germline ends. Germline V lookup: CDR1 ENHRY, CDR2 SYGVKD. As DNA, the CDR3 is TGTGCCATCAGTGAGTCCCCCTACACCGGGGAGCTGTTTTTT. It translates to CAISESPYTGELFF.

The genes are TRBV7-9 and TRBJ2-2; D not certain. Germline V gives CDR1 SEHNR, CDR2 FQNEAQ (reference sequence). V dropped 5 bases and J dropped 7 bases, with 11 bases sitting between them. The CDR3 loop spans 13 amino acids. The CDR3 nucleotides are TGTGCCAGCAGCCCCGCCGGGCACGGGGAGCTGTTTTTT. It is translated as CASSPAGHGELFF.

This sequence joins TRBV27 and TRBJ1-5, with D possibly TRBD1 on 6 matching bases. Per the germline V gene, CDR1 is MNHEY and CDR2 is SMNVEV (reference sequence). The CDR3 is made up of 14 amino acids. Deletions cut 5 bases from V and 3 bases from J, with 11 bases between. The CDR3 bases are TGTGCCAGCAGTCTACAGGGTTACAATCAGCCCCAGCATTTT. It translates to CASSLQGYNQPQHF.

This rearrangement joins TRBV25-1 to TRBJ2-1; maybe TRBD1 (6 bases). The V gene lost 1 base and the J gene lost 9 bases, with 13 bases spanning the gap. The CDR3 covers 14 residues. CDR1 is MGHDK and CDR2 is SYGVNS in the germline V gene. The CDR3 DNA reads TGTGCCAGCAGTGAATCTGGACAGAGGGGTGAGCAGTTCTTC. This sequence encodes CASSESGQRGEQFF.

The CDR3 DNA sequence: TGTGCCAGCAGCTTAGCAGGTCGAAGTCAGCCCCAGCATTTT. Its translation is CASSLAGRSQPQHF. The chain combines TRBV7-2 with TRBJ1-5; D not resolved. CDR3 length: 14 amino acids. V lost 0 bases to trimming and J lost 6 bases, with 9 bases between them. CDR1 and CDR2 (germline): SGHTA, FQGNSA. The full variable domain, in which reference TRBV7-2 and TRBJ1-5 provide the parts outside the CDR3, is GAGVSQSPSNKVTEKGKDVELRCDPISGHTALYWYRQSLGQGLEFLIYFQGNSAPDKSGLPSDRFSAERTGGSVSTLTIQRTQQEDSAVYLCASSLAGRSQPQHFGDGTRLSIL.

The V gene is TRBV4-3, the J gene TRBJ2-1, with D uncertain. There are 15 residues in the CDR3. Trimming pared 4 bases from V and 0 bases from J, leaving 10 bases between. CDR1 and CDR2 (germline): LGHNA, YSLEER. The CDR3: CASSRVGSSYNEQFF. CDR3 coding DNA: TGCGCCAGCAGCCGAGTGGGCAGCTCCTACAATGAGCAGTTCTTC.